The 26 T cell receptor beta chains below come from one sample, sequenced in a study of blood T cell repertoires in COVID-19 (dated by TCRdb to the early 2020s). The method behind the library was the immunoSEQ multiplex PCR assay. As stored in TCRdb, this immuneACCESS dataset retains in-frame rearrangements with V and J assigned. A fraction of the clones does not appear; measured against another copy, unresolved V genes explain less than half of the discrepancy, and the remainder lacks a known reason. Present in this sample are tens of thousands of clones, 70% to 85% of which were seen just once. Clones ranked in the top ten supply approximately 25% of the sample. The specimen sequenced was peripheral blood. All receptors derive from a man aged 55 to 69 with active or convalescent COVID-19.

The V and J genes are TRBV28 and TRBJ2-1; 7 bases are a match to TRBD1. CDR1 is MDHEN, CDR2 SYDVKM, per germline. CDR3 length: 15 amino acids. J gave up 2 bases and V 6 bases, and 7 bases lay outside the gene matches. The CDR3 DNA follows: TGTGCCAGCAGAGTGACAGGGAAGCCCTACAATGAGCAGTTCTTC. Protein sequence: CASRVTGKPYNEQFF. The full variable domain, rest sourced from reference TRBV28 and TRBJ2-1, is DVKVTQSSRYLVKRTGEKVFLECVQDMDHENMFWYRQDPGLGLRLIYFSYDVKMKEKGDIPEGYSVSREKKERFSLILESASTNQTSMYLCASRVTGKPYNEQFFGPGTRLTVL.

The CDR3 spells CASSHAEPNYGYTF. The CDR3 DNA is TGTGCCAGCAGCCATGCAGAACCCAACTATGGCTACACCTTC. This chain connects TRBV3-1 (or the pseudogene TRBV3-2) to TRBJ1-2; D remains unclear. Trimming took 3 bases from V and 2 from J, leaving 10 bases between them. In germline, CDR1 is LGHDT, CDR2 YNNKEL (reference sequence). CDR3 size: 14 residues.

In nucleotides, the CDR3 is TGTGCCAGCACAATGGCAGGGGGAGGAACTGAAGCTTTCTTT. Encoded protein: CASTMAGGGTEAFF. This sequence joins TRBV27 and TRBJ1-1, with 7 bases lining up with TRBD1. Per the germline V gene, CDR1 is MNHEY and CDR2 is SMNVEV (reference sequence). V lost 7 bases, J lost 5 bases, and 10 bases stayed unmatched. The CDR3 spans 14 residues.

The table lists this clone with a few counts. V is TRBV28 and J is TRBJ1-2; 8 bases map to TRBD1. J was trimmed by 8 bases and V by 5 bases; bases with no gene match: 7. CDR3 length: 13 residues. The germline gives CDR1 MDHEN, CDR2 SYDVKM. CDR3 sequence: CASSEGQGDGYTF. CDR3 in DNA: TGTGCCAGCAGTGAAGGACAGGGTGACGGCTACACCTTC.

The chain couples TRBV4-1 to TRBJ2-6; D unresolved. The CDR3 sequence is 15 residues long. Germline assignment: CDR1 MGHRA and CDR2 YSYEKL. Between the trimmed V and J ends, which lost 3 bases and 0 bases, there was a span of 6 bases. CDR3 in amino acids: CASSHALSGANVLTF. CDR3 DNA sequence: TGCGCCAGCAGCCATGCGCTCTCTGGGGCCAACGTCCTGACTTTC.

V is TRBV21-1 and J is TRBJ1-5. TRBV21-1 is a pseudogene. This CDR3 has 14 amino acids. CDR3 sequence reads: CASSRGDRDQPQHF. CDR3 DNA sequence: TGTGCCAGCAGCAGGGGGGACCGAGATCAGCCCCAGCATTTT.

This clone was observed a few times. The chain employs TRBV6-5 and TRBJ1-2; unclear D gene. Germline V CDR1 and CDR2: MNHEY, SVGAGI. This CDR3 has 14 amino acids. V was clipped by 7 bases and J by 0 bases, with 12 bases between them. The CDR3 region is CASKNTKANYGYTF. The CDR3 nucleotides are TGTGCCAGCAAAAACACGAAAGCTAACTATGGCTACACCTTC.

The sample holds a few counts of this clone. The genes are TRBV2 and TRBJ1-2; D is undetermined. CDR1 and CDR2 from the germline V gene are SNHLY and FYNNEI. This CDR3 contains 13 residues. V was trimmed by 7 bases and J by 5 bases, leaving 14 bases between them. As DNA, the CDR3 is TGTGCCAGCACCTCAAGAGGGCCTTATGGCTACACCTTC. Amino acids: CASTSRGPYGYTF.

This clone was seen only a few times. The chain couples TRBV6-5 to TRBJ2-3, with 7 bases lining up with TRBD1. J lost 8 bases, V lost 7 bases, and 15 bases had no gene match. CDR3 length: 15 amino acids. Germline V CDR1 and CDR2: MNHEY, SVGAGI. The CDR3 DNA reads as TGTGCCAGCACGACAGGGCCTACAGGGTCTGGTACGCAGTATTTT. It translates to CASTTGPTGSGTQYF.

The CDR3 sequence is CASSLVGQESPLHF. The CDR3 nucleotides read TGTGCCAGCAGCTTGGTGGGGCAAGAATCACCCCTCCACTTT. The genes are TRBV7-8 and TRBJ1-6; TRBD1 might be the D (5 bases). There are 14 residues in the CDR3. V dropped 3 bases and J dropped 10 bases, with 13 bases sitting between them. CDR1 and CDR2 from the germline V gene are SGHVS and FQNEAQ.

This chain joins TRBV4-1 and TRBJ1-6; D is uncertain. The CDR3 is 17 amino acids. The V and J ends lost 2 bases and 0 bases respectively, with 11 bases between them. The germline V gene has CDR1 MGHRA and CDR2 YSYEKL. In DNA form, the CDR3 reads TGCGCCAGCAGCCAATTTTGGGCGAGCTCCTATAATTCACCCCTCCACTTT. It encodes CASSQFWASSYNSPLHF.

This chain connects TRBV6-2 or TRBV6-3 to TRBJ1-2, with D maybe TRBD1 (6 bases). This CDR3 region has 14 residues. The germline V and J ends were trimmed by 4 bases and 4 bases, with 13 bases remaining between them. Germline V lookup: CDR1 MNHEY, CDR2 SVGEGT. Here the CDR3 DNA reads TGTGCCAGCAGTTCAGGGGTATCAGGCTATGGCTACACCTTC. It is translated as CASSSGVSGYGYTF.

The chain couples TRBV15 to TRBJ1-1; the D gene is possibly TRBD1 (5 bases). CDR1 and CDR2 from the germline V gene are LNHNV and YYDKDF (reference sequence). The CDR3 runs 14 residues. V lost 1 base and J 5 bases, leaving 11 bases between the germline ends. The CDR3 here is CATSRVAGWTEAFF. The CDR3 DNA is TGTGCCACCAGCAGAGTGGCAGGGTGGACTGAAGCTTTCTTT. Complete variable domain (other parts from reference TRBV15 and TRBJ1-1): DAMVIQNPRYQVTQFGKPVTLSCSQTLNHNVMYWYQQKSSQAPKLLFHYYDKDFNNEADTPDNFQSRRPNTSFCFLDIRSPGLGDTAMYLCATSRVAGWTEAFFGQGTRLTVV.

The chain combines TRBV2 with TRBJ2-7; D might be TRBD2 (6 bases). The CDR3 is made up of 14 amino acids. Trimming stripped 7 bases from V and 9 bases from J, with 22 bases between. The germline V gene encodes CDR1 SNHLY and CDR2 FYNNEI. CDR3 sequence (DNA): TGTGCCAGCACTCAACGGTCGGGGGTTTGGGCGCAGTACTTC. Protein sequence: CASTQRSGVWAQYF. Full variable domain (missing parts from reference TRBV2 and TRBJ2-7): EPEVTQTPSHQVTQMGQEVILRCVPISNHLYFYWYRQILGQKVEFLVSFYNNEISEKSEIFDDQFSVERPDGSNFTLKIRSTKLEDSAMYFCASTQRSGVWAQYFGPGTRLTVT.

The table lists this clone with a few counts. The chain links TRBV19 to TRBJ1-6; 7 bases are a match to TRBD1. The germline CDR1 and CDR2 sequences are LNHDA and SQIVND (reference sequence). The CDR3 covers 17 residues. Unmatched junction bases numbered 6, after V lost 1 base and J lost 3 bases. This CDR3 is CASSIGTRQGYNSPLHF. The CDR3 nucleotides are TGTGCCAGTAGTATAGGGACCCGACAGGGCTATAATTCACCCCTCCACTTT.

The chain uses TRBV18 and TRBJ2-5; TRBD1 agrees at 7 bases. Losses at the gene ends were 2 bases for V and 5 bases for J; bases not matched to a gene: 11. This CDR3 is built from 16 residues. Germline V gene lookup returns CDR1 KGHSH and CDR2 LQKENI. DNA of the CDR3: TGTGCCAGCTCACCAACTTGGGGACAGAGGGGTGAGACCCAGTACTTC. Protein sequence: CASSPTWGQRGETQYF.

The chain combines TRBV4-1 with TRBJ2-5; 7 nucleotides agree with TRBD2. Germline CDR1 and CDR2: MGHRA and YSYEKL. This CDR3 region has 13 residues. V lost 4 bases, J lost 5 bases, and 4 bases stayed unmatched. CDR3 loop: CASSLRGGETQYF. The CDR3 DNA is TGCGCCAGCAGCCTAAGGGGAGGGGAGACCCAGTACTTC.

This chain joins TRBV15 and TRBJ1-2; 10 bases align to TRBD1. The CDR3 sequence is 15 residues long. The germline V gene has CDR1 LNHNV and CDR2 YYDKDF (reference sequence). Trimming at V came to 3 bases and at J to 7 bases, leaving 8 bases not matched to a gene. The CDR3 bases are TGTGCCACCAGCAGGGAAGGGACAGGGGCTCTTGGCTACACCTTC. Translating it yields CATSREGTGALGYTF.

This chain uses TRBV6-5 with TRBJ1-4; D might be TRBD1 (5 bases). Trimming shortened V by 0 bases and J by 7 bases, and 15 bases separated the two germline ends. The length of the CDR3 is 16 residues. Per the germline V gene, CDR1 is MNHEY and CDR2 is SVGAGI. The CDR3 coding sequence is TGTGCCAGCAGTTACTCGATGGGGGTCGGGAGTGAAAAACTGTTTTTT. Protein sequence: CASSYSMGVGSEKLFF.

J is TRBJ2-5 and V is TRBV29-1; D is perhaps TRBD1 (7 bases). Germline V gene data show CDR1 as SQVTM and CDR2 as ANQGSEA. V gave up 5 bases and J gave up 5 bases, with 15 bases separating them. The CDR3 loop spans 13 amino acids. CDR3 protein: CSVLRAGGETQYF. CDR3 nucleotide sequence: TGCAGCGTTTTAAGGGCAGGGGGGGAGACCCAGTACTTC.

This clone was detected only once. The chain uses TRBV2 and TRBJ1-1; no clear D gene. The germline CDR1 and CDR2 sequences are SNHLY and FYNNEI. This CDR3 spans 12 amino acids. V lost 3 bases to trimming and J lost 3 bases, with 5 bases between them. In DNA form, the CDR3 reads TGTGCCAGCAGTGACAGATACACTGAAGCTTTCTTT. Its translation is CASSDRYTEAFF.

The CDR3 DNA follows: TGTGCAAGTCGCTTAACCTCGCGAAAAGACAGGGGGGTATACGAGCAGTACTTC. Translated, it gives CASRLTSRKDRGVYEQYF. The chain recombines TRBV12-2 with TRBJ2-7; TRBD1 is the table's D call and was not checked against the DNA. TRBV12-2 is listed as a pseudogene. The CDR3 is 18 amino acids.

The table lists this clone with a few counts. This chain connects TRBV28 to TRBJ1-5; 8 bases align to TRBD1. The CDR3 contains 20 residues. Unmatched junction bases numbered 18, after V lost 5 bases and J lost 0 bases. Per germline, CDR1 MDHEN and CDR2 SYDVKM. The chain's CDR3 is CASSRQIGTGPAYSNQPQHF. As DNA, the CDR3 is TGTGCCAGCAGTCGACAGATCGGGACAGGACCCGCTTATAGCAATCAGCCCCAGCATTTT.

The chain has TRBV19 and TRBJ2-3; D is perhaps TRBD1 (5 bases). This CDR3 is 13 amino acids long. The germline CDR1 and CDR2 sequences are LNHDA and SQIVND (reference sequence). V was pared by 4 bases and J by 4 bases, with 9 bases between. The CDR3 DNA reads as TGTGCCAGTAGTACAAGGGGCCCAGATACGCAGTATTTT. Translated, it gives CASSTRGPDTQYF.

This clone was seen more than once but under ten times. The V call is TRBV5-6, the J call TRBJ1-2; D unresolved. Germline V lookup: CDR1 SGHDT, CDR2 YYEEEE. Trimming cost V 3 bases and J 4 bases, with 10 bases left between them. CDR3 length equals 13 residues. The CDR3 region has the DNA TGTGCCAGCAGCTCCCAGGAGGCCTATGGCTACACCTTC. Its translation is CASSSQEAYGYTF.

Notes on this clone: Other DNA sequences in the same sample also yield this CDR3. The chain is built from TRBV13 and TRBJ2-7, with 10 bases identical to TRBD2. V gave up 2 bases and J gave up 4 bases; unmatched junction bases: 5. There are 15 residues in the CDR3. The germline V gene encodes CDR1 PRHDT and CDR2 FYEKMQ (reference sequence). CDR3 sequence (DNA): TGTGCCAGCAGCTTATCAGGAGCGGGGGGGTACGAGCAGTACTTC. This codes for CASSLSGAGGYEQYF.